This T cell receptor (beta chain) came from a study of blood T cell repertoires in COVID-19. The wider study: T cells, B-cell-depleted T cells, or PBMCs supplied cDNA or gDNA.

V was shortened by 2 bases and J by 10 bases, with 18 bases between the two germline ends. Germline CDR1 reads MNHEY; CDR2 reads SVGEGT. The CDR3 length is 16 residues. Under the authors' procedure: Amplifying reference gene primers gave estimates of nucleated cell counts. The data were produced by immunoSEQ multiplex PCR, yet TCRdb's version contains in-frame clones alone and is incomplete. V, J and clone size are taken as reported in that table, and D and trimming were inferred from the DNA itself. This table holds hundreds of thousands of clones, around 87% found once. Patients of the Seattle cohort, enrolled during active infection, were followed longitudinally.

The specimen was peripheral blood. The chain combines TRBV6-2 or TRBV6-3 with TRBJ1-6; D might be TRBD1 (5 bases). The receptor was isolated from a woman aged 45-65 years with COVID-19, enrolled during active disease. CDR3 residues: CASSYGQRPQRSPLHF. The CDR3 coding sequence is TGTGCCAGCAGTTACGGACAAAGACCTCAACGGTCACCCCTCCACTTT.